This TCR beta chain was obtained from a study of shared clonotypes between healthy human individuals (dated by TCRdb to about 2020). Regarding the study in general: The cohort comprised a couple of women and a few men aged 18 to 49 years. For each donor, three plates each were used for CD4 naive and CD4 memory, two plates were used for CD8 naive, and one plate was used for CD8 memory. Blood TCR repertoires of roughly five healthy adults were deeply sequenced to estimate repertoire size and the extent of clonotype sharing between individuals. To increase sequencing depth and limit assay-specific biases, TCR repertoire library preparation and sequencing were carried out by different laboratories using diverse techniques. Between about 0.9 and 8.9 billion PBMCs per donor were obtained by leukapheresis.

Regarding this clone: What this receptor recognizes is not known. No base qualities exist here, and no much larger clone lies one base off it.

The donors were healthy, HIV-negative adults who had no recently reported acute infections or vaccinations. Every donor was a Caucasian adult living in Nashville, Tennessee, USA. CD4+ T cells were enriched by magnetic negative selection; naive cells were then positively selected on CD45RA, and the negative fraction formed the memory subset. Blood was collected by leukapheresis, and PBMCs were isolated by Ficoll-Histopaque density gradient centrifugation and then cryopreserved in liquid nitrogen vapor phase. Analytical flow cytometry was used to check the purity and quantity of every magnetically sorted T cell population. Genomic DNA was isolated from every sorted fraction and measured by UV absorbance on a Nanodrop 2000c. Using the deep immunoSEQ assay, multiplex PCR amplified TCR CDR3 regions from genomic DNA. Extracted genomic DNA from each cell subset was spread evenly across all wells of several immunoSEQ 96-well plates, with each plate serving as a replicate. For sorted subsets, about 200 ng genomic DNA, equal to 30,000 or so T cell genomes, was loaded into each replicate PCR. Purified libraries were quantified with a Qubit 3.0 fluorometer, sized on a Bioanalyzer 2100, and re-quantified with the KAPA Library Quantification kit. A separate single-read 150-cycle Illumina NextSeq 550 flow cell was used to sequence each immunoSEQ 96-well plate. The paper's data handling went like this. Because the immunoSEQ output included only junctional sequences and no quality scores, the filtering could not be the same as the filtering used for full-length reads. To assign V/J genes and CDR3, sequences were annotated using PyIR, a Python wrapper for IgBLAST v1.9, with IMGT germline references. Any read was removed if the V/J assignment was weak (E-value above 1e-6), the CDR3 was missing, or the read contained stop codons, out-of-frame junctions, or ambiguous translated residues. V3J clonotypes were defined as sequences sharing the same inferred V gene, J gene, and CDR3 amino acid sequence. To compute the percentage overlap between repertoires, the number of shared unique clonotypes was divided by the size of the smaller repertoire. Three approaches were used to assess repertoire richness: RTK rarefaction, the Chao1 estimator, and Recon v2.1 estimates of unobserved clonotypes. Generation probabilities for all TCRbeta clonotypes obtained by the gDNA method from a few donors were computed using OLGA. In its TCRdb copy, this immuneACCESS table keeps in-frame sequences only and misses some clones. Where compared with another copy, unresolved V genes explain less than half of these, and the others have no known cause. V, J and clone size derive from that table, while D and trimming were established from the DNA sequence. The table for this sample lists 2 million to 2.5 million clones; roughly 93% of them were counted only once. 0.36% of the sample is taken by the ten largest.

In the germline V gene, CDR1 corresponds to SNHLY and CDR2 to FYNNEI. The CDR3 runs 16 residues from the cysteine to the phenylalanine. This entry keeps only the CDR3 DNA: 48 bases, framed from base 1. Here V drops 7 bases and J drops 1 base, and the junction holds 8 bases not matched to any gene. What the work shows at the level of the full study, not this receptor alone: Incomplete sequencing was indicated by rarefaction of sorted-subset datasets, despite the large sequencing depth. Pairwise subsampling led to the expectation that sequencing depth would affect the degree of clonotype sharing among donors. Sampling was restricted to blood, and TCR repertoires in tissue are likely to differ from TCR repertoires in blood. Compared with non-shared clonotypes, the clonotypes found in all four sorted-subset donors had higher generation probabilities. Sharing across a few donors was observed for about 4.8% of naive CD4, under 4% of naive CD8, 2.3% of memory CD4, and about 0.4% of memory CD8 clonotypes. The small number of donors limited the genetic and exposure-history diversity represented. Naive subsets generally had larger estimated clonotype richness than memory subsets did.

The chain is encoded by TRBV2 joined to TRBJ2-5; 11 central bases correspond to TRBD2. Sequencing used naive CD4+ T cells from PBMCs. Reading the label with the study, this specimen's cell subset or site is: CD45RA+ positively selected. This sequence originates from a man between 18 and 35 years old in good health. Some clones in this sample may be carry-over from other donors' samples. The CDR3 protein: CASKVAGGFTQETQYF. The DNA sequence is as follows: TGTGCCAGCAAGGTAGCGGGAGGGTTTACCCAAGAGACCCAGTACTTC.